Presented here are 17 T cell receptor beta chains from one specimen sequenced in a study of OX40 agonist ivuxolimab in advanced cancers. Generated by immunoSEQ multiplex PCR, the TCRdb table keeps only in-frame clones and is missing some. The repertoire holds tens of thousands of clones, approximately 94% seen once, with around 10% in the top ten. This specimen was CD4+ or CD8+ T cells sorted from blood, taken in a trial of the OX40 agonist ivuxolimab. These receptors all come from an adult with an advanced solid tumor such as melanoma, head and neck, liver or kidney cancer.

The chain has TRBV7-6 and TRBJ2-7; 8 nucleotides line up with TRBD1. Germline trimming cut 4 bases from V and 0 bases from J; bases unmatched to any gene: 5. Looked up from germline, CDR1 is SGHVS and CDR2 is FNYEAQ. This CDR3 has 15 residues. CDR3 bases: TGTGCCAGCAGCTCCCCCGGGACAGGCTCCTACGAGCAGTACTTC. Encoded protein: CASSSPGTGSYEQYF.

In DNA, the CDR3 is TGTGCCAGCAGCTTGGGTGGGGGAACCTCCTACGAGCAGTACTTC. The encoded protein is CASSLGGGTSYEQYF. The gene calls are TRBV5-6 and TRBJ2-7; perhaps D is TRBD1 or TRBD2 (5 bases each). The CDR3 is 15 residues long. The V end lost 0 bases, the J end lost 0 bases, and 10 bases lay between the germline ends. Germline CDR1 and CDR2: SGHDT and YYEEEE.

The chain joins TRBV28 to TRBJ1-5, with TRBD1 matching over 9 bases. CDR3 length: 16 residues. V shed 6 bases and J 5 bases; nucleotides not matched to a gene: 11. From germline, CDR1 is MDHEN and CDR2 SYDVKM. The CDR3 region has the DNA TGTGCCAGCAGGGAGCCAGGGACAGGGAGGGATCAGCCCCAGCATTTT. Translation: CASREPGTGRDQPQHF.

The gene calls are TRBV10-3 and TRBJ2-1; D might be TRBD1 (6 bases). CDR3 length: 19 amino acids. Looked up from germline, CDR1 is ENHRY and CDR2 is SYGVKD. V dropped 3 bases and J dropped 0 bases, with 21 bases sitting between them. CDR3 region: CAISEPEAGDGSSYNEQFF. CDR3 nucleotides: TGTGCCATCAGTGAACCCGAGGCAGGGGACGGTAGCTCCTACAATGAGCAGTTCTTC.

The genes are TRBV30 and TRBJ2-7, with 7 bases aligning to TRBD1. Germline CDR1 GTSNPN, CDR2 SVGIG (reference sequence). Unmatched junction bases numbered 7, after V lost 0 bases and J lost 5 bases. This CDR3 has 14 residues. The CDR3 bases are TGTGCCTGGAGTGTAATAGGGGGCTTGGACGAGCAGTACTTC. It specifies CAWSVIGGLDEQYF.

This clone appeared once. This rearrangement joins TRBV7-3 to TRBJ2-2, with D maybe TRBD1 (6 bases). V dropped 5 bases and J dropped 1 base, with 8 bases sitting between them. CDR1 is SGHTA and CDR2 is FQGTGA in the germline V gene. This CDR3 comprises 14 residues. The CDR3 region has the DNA TGTGCCAGCAGCCCGACAGGGAACACCGGGGAGCTGTTTTTT. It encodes CASSPTGNTGELFF.

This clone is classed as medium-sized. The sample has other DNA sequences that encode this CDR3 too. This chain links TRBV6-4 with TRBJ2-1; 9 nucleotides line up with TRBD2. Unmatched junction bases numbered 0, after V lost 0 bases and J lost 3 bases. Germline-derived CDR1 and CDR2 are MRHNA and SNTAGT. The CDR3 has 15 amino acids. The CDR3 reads CASSDSAGGYNEQFF. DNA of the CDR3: TGTGCCAGCAGTGACTCAGCGGGGGGCTACAATGAGCAGTTCTTC.

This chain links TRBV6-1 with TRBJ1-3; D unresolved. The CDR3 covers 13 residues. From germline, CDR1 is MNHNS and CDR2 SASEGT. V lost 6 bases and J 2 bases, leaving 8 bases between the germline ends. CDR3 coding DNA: TGTGCCAGCAGCTGGACCACTGGAAACACCATATATTTT. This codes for CASSWTTGNTIYF.

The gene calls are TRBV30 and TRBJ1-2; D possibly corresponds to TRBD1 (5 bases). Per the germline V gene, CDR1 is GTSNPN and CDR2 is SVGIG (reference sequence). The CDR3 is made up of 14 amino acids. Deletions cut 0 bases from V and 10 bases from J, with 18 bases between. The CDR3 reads CAWSVGWELGDYTF. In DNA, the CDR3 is TGTGCCTGGAGTGTTGGATGGGAGCTGGGGGACTACACCTTC. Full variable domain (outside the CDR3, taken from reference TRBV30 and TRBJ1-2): SQTIHQWPATLVQPVGSPLSLECTVEGTSNPNLYWYRQAAGRGLQLLFYSVGIGQISSEVPQNLSASRPQDRQFILSSKKLLLSDSGFYLCAWSVGWELGDYTFGSGTRLTVV.

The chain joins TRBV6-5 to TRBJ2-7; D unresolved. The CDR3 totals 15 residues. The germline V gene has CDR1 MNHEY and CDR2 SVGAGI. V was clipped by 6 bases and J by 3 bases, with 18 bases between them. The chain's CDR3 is CASSSGSSAFYEQYF. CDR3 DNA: TGTGCCAGCAGCTCCGGGTCCAGTGCCTTCTACGAGCAGTACTTC.

The CDR3 coding sequence is TGTGCCAGCAGCCCGGGACAAAGCCAAGAGACCCAGTACTTC. Amino acids: CASSPGQSQETQYF. This chain uses TRBV27 with TRBJ2-5; maybe TRBD1 (6 bases). Trimming pared 6 bases from V and 1 base from J, leaving 12 bases between. The CDR3 totals 14 residues. CDR1 MNHEY and CDR2 SMNVEV come from the germline V gene (reference sequence).

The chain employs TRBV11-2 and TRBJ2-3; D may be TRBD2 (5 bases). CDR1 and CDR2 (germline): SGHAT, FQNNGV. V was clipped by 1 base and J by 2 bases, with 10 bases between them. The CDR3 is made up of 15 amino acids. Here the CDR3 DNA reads TGTGCCAGCAGCTTAGGAGCCCGGGACACAGATACGCAGTATTTT. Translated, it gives CASSLGARDTDTQYF.

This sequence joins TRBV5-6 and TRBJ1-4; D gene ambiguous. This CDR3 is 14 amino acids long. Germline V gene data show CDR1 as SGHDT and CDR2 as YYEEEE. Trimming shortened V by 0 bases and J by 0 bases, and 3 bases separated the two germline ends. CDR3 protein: CASSLVATNEKLFF. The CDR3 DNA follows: TGTGCCAGCAGCTTGGTAGCAACTAATGAAAAACTGTTTTTT.

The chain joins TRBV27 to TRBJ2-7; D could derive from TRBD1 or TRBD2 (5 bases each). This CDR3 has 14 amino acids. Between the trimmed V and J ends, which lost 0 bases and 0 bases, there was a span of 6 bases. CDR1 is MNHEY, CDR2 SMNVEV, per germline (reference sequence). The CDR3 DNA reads TGTGCCAGCAGTTTATCGGGGGTCTCCTACGAGCAGTACTTC. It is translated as CASSLSGVSYEQYF.

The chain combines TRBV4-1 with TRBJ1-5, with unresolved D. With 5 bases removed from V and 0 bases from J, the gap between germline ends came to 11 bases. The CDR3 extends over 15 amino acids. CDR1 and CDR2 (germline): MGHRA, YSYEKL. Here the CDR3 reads CASSDTVNSNQPQHF. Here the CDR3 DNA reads TGCGCCAGCAGCGACACGGTAAATAGCAATCAGCCCCAGCATTTT.

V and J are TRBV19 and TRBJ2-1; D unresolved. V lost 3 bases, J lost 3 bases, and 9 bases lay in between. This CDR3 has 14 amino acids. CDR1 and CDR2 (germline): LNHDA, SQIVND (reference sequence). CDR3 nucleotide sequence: TGTGCCAGTAGTATCGGTGTGGGCTACAATGAGCAGTTCTTC. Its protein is CASSIGVGYNEQFF.

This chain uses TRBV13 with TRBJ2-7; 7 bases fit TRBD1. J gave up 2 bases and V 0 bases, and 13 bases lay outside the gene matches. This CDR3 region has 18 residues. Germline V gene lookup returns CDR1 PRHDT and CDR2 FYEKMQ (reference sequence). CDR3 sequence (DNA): TGTGCCAGCAGCTTAGGCCCTGACCCGGGACAGTCCACCTACGAGCAGTACTTC. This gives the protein CASSLGPDPGQSTYEQYF.